The 25 T cell receptor beta chains given below trace back to one sample, sequenced in a study of technical replicates of blood from a few donors. Repertoires were generated with immunoSEQ multiplex PCR, while TCRdb's copy carries only in-frame clones and drops some. Seen here are approximately 70,000 clones, roughly 97% observed once, and the top ten hold roughly 0.2%. Specimen: T cells isolated from PBMCs. All receptors come from a human donor in good health.

The rearrangement links TRBV2 to TRBJ1-2; unclear D gene. This CDR3 contains 16 residues. Trimming removed 3 bases at V and 4 bases at J, with 18 bases between. In germline, CDR1 is SNHLY, CDR2 FYNNEI. This CDR3 reads CASSDPYTRGGYGYTF. For the CDR3, the DNA is TGTGCCAGCAGTGACCCCTACACCCGGGGTGGCTATGGCTACACCTTC.

This chain joins TRBV27 and TRBJ1-2; the D is unclear. V was shortened by 3 bases and J by 0 bases, with 5 bases between the two germline ends. The CDR3 sequence is 13 residues long. Germline CDR1 MNHEY, CDR2 SMNVEV (reference sequence). The CDR3 loop is CASSLASNYGYTF. In DNA, the CDR3 is TGTGCCAGCAGTTTGGCCTCTAACTATGGCTACACCTTC.

V is TRBV10-2 and J is TRBJ2-2, with D maybe TRBD1 (6 bases). V lost 5 bases, J lost 5 bases, and 12 bases lay in between. The CDR3 contains 14 residues. CDR1 WSHSY and CDR2 SAAADI come from the germline V gene. This CDR3 reads CASSLDRITGELFF. DNA for the CDR3: TGCGCCAGCAGTCTGGACAGAATTACCGGGGAGCTGTTTTTT.

The rearrangement joins TRBV7-9 to TRBJ2-2; TRBD1 aligns across 10 bases. Germline CDR1 reads SEHNR; CDR2 reads FQNEAQ (reference sequence). V trimming: 4 bases; J trimming: 2 bases; junction bases outside the gene matches: 7. The CDR3 is 17 residues long. The chain's CDR3 is CASSYYGTGANTGELFF. The CDR3, as DNA: TGTGCCAGCAGCTATTACGGGACAGGGGCTAACACCGGGGAGCTGTTTTTT.

This chain links TRBV2 with TRBJ1-5; TRBD1 matches at 8 bases. From germline, CDR1 is SNHLY and CDR2 FYNNEI. The CDR3 has 14 residues. The ends lost 6 bases at V and 6 bases at J; junction bases unmatched: 7. The CDR3 region is CASSPTGEIQPQHF. The DNA for the CDR3 is TGTGCCAGCAGCCCGACAGGGGAAATTCAGCCCCAGCATTTT. Full variable domain (remainder filled in from reference TRBV2 and TRBJ1-5): EPEVTQTPSHQVTQMGQEVILRCVPISNHLYFYWYRQILGQKVEFLVSFYNNEISEKSEIFDDQFSVERPDGSNFTLKIRSTKLEDSAMYFCASSPTGEIQPQHFGDGTRLSIL.

The rearrangement links TRBV25-1 to TRBJ2-1; 11 bases fit TRBD2. Trimming removed 4 bases from V and 10 bases from J; junction bases left unmatched: 9. The germline CDR1 and CDR2 sequences are MGHDK and SYGVNS. This CDR3 is 15 amino acids long. The CDR3 region has the DNA TGTGCCAGCAGTGGGGGGACTAGCGGCAATCGGGAGCAGTTCTTC. Translated: CASSGGTSGNREQFF.

V and J are TRBV27 and TRBJ2-7; TRBD1 might be the D (7 bases). Per germline, CDR1 MNHEY and CDR2 SMNVEV (reference sequence). The CDR3 has 15 amino acids. Between the trimmed V and J ends, which lost 5 bases and 4 bases, there was a span of 18 bases. CDR3 nucleotide sequence: TGTGCCAGCAGTGCCCAGGCAGGGGGGTGGTACGAGCAGTACTTC. Residues: CASSAQAGGWYEQYF.

In this sample, this clone turned up once. J is TRBJ1-5 and V is TRBV25-1; D perhaps matches TRBD1 (5 bases). V shed 8 bases and J shed 7 bases, with 24 bases lying between them. The germline V gene has CDR1 MGHDK and CDR2 SYGVNS. The CDR3 consists of 16 residues. CDR3 nucleotides: TGTGCCAGCGCACCTTGGGCGGGGGGAGAGGGACAGCCCCAGCATTTT. Its protein is CASAPWAGGEGQPQHF.

The V call is TRBV2, the J call TRBJ1-1, with D possibly matching TRBD1 (5 bases). CDR1 and CDR2 (germline): SNHLY, FYNNEI. The CDR3 extends over 12 amino acids. The V end lost 6 bases, the J end lost 6 bases, and 11 bases lay between the germline ends. CDR3 in DNA: TGTGCCAGCAGCGGAACAGGTTCTGAAGCTTTCTTT. Translation: CASSGTGSEAFF.

The chain has TRBV4-1 and TRBJ1-5; tentatively, D is TRBD1 (5 bases). CDR3 size: 16 residues. The germline V gene encodes CDR1 MGHRA and CDR2 YSYEKL. Trimming stripped 0 bases from V and 6 bases from J, with 15 bases between. The CDR3 region is CASSQDLGTGRQPQHF. CDR3 sequence (DNA): TGCGCCAGCAGCCAAGATTTGGGAACAGGTCGTCAGCCCCAGCATTTT.

This sequence joins TRBV6-6 and TRBJ1-5, with 11 bases matching TRBD1. Germline CDR1 MNHNY, CDR2 SVGAGI (reference sequence). This CDR3 is built from 15 residues. V lost 2 bases, J lost 7 bases, and 4 bases stayed unmatched. Here the CDR3 DNA reads TGTGCCAGCAGTTACGGAGGGACAGGGGGACAGCCCCAGCATTTT. Translation: CASSYGGTGGQPQHF.

The chain has TRBV9 and TRBJ2-7; 7 bases map to TRBD2. This CDR3 is built from 16 residues. CDR1 is SGDLS and CDR2 is YYNGEE in the germline V gene. V shed 3 bases and J 7 bases; nucleotides not matched to a gene: 16. Here the CDR3 reads CASSEWMTSYREEQYF. DNA of the CDR3: TGTGCCAGCAGCGAGTGGATGACTAGCTATAGGGAAGAGCAGTACTTC.

The rearrangement links TRBV9 to TRBJ2-7; possibly TRBD2 for D (6 bases). V was trimmed by 2 bases and J by 1 base, leaving 13 bases between them. CDR3 length equals 15 residues. Germline V gene data show CDR1 as SGDLS and CDR2 as YYNGEE. CDR3 bases: TGTGCCAGCAGCGTCGGGGGTGGGATTTCCTACGAGCAGTACTTC. This encodes CASSVGGGISYEQYF.

The chain is built from TRBV15 and TRBJ1-2; tentatively, D is TRBD1 (5 bases). Trimming took 6 bases from V and 8 from J, leaving 16 bases between them. The CDR3 runs to 13 residues. Germline values: CDR1 LNHNV, CDR2 YYDKDF (reference sequence). For the CDR3, the DNA is TGTGCCACCAGGCGAGAGGGCGGGGACGGCTACACCTTC. This translates into CATRREGGDGYTF.

The chain employs TRBV5-1 and TRBJ2-7; the D gene is possibly TRBD1 (6 bases). Germline values: CDR1 SGHRS, CDR2 YFSETQ. Trimming stripped 1 base from V and 5 bases from J, with 7 bases between. The CDR3 consists of 12 residues. CDR3 DNA sequence: TGCGCCAGCAGCTTGCAGGGGAACGAGCAGTACTTC. Its translation: CASSLQGNEQYF.

The chain is built from TRBV5-5 and TRBJ2-7; D is uncertain. Deletions cut 1 base from V and 4 bases from J, with 9 bases between. There are 13 residues in the CDR3. In germline, CDR1 is SGHKS, CDR2 YYEKEE (reference sequence). This CDR3 is CASSLSRVYEQYF. For the CDR3, the DNA is TGTGCCAGCAGCTTGAGTCGGGTATACGAGCAGTACTTC.

V and J are TRBV7-8 and TRBJ2-3; possible D gene TRBD2, 6 bases. The CDR3 length is 17 residues. V lost 5 bases and J 4 bases, leaving 22 bases between the germline ends. Germline V gene data show CDR1 as SGHVS and CDR2 as FQNEAQ. The CDR3 region has the DNA TGTGCCAGCAGCACACTCCGGCTAGCGATTCTCCCAGATACGCAGTATTTT. Encoded protein: CASSTLRLAILPDTQYF.

The rearrangement uses TRBV18 and TRBJ1-2, with TRBD1 matching over 8 bases. The trim removed 5 bases at V and 4 bases at J, leaving 3 bases unmatched. This CDR3 comprises 13 residues. The germline V gene has CDR1 KGHSH and CDR2 LQKENI. CDR3 region: CASSGQGPYGYTF. The CDR3 coding sequence is TGTGCCAGCTCAGGACAGGGCCCCTATGGCTACACCTTC.

The chain couples TRBV19 to TRBJ1-5; a possible D gene is TRBD1 (5 bases). Germline CDR1 LNHDA, CDR2 SQIVND (reference sequence). Trimming cost V 6 bases and J 2 bases, with 11 bases left between them. This CDR3 region has 14 residues. In nucleotides, the CDR3 is TGTGCCAGTAGAATTCAAGGGGGCAATCAGCCCCAGCATTTT. This sequence encodes CASRIQGGNQPQHF.

The chain links TRBV10-3 to TRBJ2-5, with D tentatively TRBD2 (6 bases). Deletions cut 6 bases from V and 5 bases from J, with 16 bases between. CDR3 size: 14 residues. Germline values: CDR1 ENHRY, CDR2 SYGVKD. CDR3 region: CAISPTGVVETQYF. The CDR3 bases are TGTGCCATCAGCCCGACGGGGGTTGTGGAGACCCAGTACTTC.

The chain links TRBV28 to TRBJ1-5; 7 bases agree with TRBD1. CDR1 MDHEN and CDR2 SYDVKM come from the germline V gene. There are 14 residues in the CDR3. Losses at the gene ends were 4 bases for V and 7 bases for J; bases not matched to a gene: 7. The CDR3 protein is CASSYFTGAQPQHF. In nucleotides, the CDR3 is TGTGCCAGCAGTTACTTTACAGGGGCCCAGCCCCAGCATTTT.

A word on this clone: Relative to the germline gene, one junction end is altered; a read error may explain this. The chain links TRBV7-9 to TRBJ1-4; D call uncertain. Germline lookup yields CDR1 SEHNR and CDR2 FQNEAQ (reference sequence). CDR3 length: 12 amino acids. CDR3 nucleotides: TGTGCCAGCAGCTTAGGAGCGGCCCCCACTGATTTT. It specifies CASSLGAAPTDF.

The chain employs TRBV7-9 and TRBJ2-3; perhaps TRBD2 as D (6 bases). CDR1 is SEHNR, CDR2 FQNEAQ, per germline (reference sequence). Trimming stripped 3 bases from V and 7 bases from J, with 8 bases between. The CDR3 is 12 amino acids. The CDR3 bases are TGTGCCAGCAGCTTTCGGGGGAATACGCAGTATTTT. The encoded protein is CASSFRGNTQYF.

The genes are TRBV19 and TRBJ1-1, with D perhaps TRBD1 (6 bases). The CDR3 contains 14 residues. CDR1 is LNHDA, CDR2 SQIVND, per germline (reference sequence). Trimming pared 3 bases from V and 0 bases from J, leaving 8 bases between. CDR3 bases: TGTGCCAGTAGTATTGGGACATTGAACACTGAAGCTTTCTTT. This encodes CASSIGTLNTEAFF.

V usage is TRBV7-9 and J usage is TRBJ2-7, with no clear D. Looked up from germline, CDR1 is SEHNR and CDR2 is FQNEAQ (reference sequence). V was trimmed by 2 bases and J by 6 bases, leaving 8 bases between them. This CDR3 is built from 12 residues. The CDR3 DNA reads as TGTGCCAGCAGCTTATCGGTATCCGAGCAGTACTTC. Its protein product is CASSLSVSEQYF.